These T cell receptor beta chains were read from a single sample in a study of blood T cell repertoires in COVID-19. Sequenced by immunoSEQ multiplex PCR; TCRdb stores in-frame clones only, minus some. The table has around 200,000 clones, 80% to 90% seen once; the top ten hold roughly 8.8%. What was sequenced was peripheral blood. The receptors here all came from a man aged 35-49 years with active or convalescent COVID-19. The CDR3 runs from the conserved cysteine through the conserved F or W. The D gene is left open where the match is weak. Not all rows give a size; the values are once, few, many and, for expanded clones, a class.

d_gene: TRBD2
j_gene: TRBJ2-1
abundance: -
v_gene: TRBV5-5
CDR3nt: TGTGCCAGCAGCTTAATTCCAGCGGGGGGCCCAAACTACAATGAGCAGTTCTTC
CDR3aa: CASSLIPAGGPNYNEQFF

d_gene: TRBD2
j_gene: TRBJ2-3
abundance: -
v_gene: TRBV7-3
CDR3nt: TGTGCCAGCAGCCTCGGGGCTAGCGGGAGGGAGGATACGCAGTATTTT
CDR3aa: CASSLGASGREDTQYF

d_gene: -
j_gene: TRBJ1-2
abundance: few
v_gene: TRBV21-1
CDR3nt: TGTGCCAGCAGCATCCGGGACAGGACCCCGTTAGCTAACTATGGCTACACCTTC
CDR3aa: CASSIRDRTPLANYGYTF

d_gene: -
j_gene: TRBJ2-2
abundance: -
v_gene: TRBV6-5
CDR3nt: TGTGCCAGCAGCATAGGGACTAACACCGGGGAGCTGTTTTTT
CDR3aa: CASSIGTNTGELFF

d_gene: -
j_gene: TRBJ1-5
abundance: few
v_gene: TRBV28
CDR3nt: TGTGCCAGCAGTCTTTTAGGCAATCAGCCCCAGCATTTT
CDR3aa: CASSLLGNQPQHF

d_gene: TRBD1
j_gene: TRBJ2-7
abundance: -
v_gene: TRBV29-1
CDR3nt: TGCAGCGCCCGGGGACAGGCCTACGAGCAGTACTTC
CDR3aa: CSARGQAYEQYF

d_gene: TRBD1
j_gene: TRBJ2-7
abundance: few
v_gene: TRBV5-1
CDR3nt: TGCGCCAGCAGGCAGGGACAGACGACCGAGCAGTACTTC
CDR3aa: CASRQGQTTEQYF

d_gene: -
j_gene: TRBJ2-5
abundance: -
v_gene: TRBV28
CDR3nt: TGTGCCAGCAGTTTAACGGCCGGAGGGTTGACCCAGTACTTC
CDR3aa: CASSLTAGGLTQYF

d_gene: TRBD1
j_gene: TRBJ1-5
abundance: -
v_gene: TRBV3-1/TRBV3-2
CDR3nt: TGTGCCAGCAGCTGGACAGGGAACCAGCCCCAGCATTTT
CDR3aa: CASSWTGNQPQHF

d_gene: -
j_gene: TRBJ1-5
abundance: -
v_gene: TRBV7-2
CDR3nt: TGTGCCAGCAGCTTATCCGGCGGGAACCAGCCCCAGCATTTT
CDR3aa: CASSLSGGNQPQHF

d_gene: -
j_gene: TRBJ1-6
abundance: -
v_gene: TRBV19
CDR3nt: TGTGCCAGTAGCCTTACTTTAGATTCACCCCTCCACTTT
CDR3aa: CASSLTLDSPLHF

d_gene: -
j_gene: TRBJ2-2
abundance: -
v_gene: TRBV11-2
CDR3nt: TGTGCCAGCAGCTTAACCAGGGGTAGGGGGGAGCTGTTTTTT
CDR3aa: CASSLTRGRGELFF

d_gene: TRBD1
j_gene: TRBJ1-1
abundance: few
v_gene: TRBV2
CDR3nt: TGTGCCAGCAGTGAGAGGGGCAGGGGGGACACTGAAGCTTTCTTT
CDR3aa: CASSERGRGDTEAFF

d_gene: -
j_gene: TRBJ1-2
abundance: -
v_gene: TRBV27
CDR3nt: TGTGCCAGCACCGGTACAGGGTTCGGTGGCTACACCTTC
CDR3aa: CASTGTGFGGYTF

d_gene: -
j_gene: TRBJ1-1
abundance: -
v_gene: TRBV9
CDR3nt: TGTGCCAGCAGCGTAGCTGTTGGAAGAGGTTACACCAGAAACACTGAAGCTTTCTTT
CDR3aa: CASSVAVGRGYTRNTEAFF

d_gene: TRBD2
j_gene: TRBJ2-7
abundance: -
v_gene: TRBV2
CDR3nt: TGTGCCAGCCGGACTAGCGGCTCGTACGAGCAGTACTTC
CDR3aa: CASRTSGSYEQYF

d_gene: TRBD1
j_gene: TRBJ2-7
abundance: -
v_gene: TRBV29-1
CDR3nt: TGCAGCGTTACGCCAGGGGGCTCCCACGAGCAGTACTTC
CDR3aa: CSVTPGGSHEQYF

d_gene: TRBD2
j_gene: TRBJ2-7
abundance: -
v_gene: TRBV10-3
CDR3nt: TGTGCCACCCGAATGGGACTAGTTGTGGACGAGCAGTACTTC
CDR3aa: CATRMGLVVDEQYF

d_gene: TRBD2
j_gene: TRBJ2-1
abundance: -
v_gene: TRBV4-3
CDR3nt: TGCGCCAGCAGCCATAGCGGGGCGAATGAGCAGTTCTTC
CDR3aa: CASSHSGANEQFF

d_gene: -
j_gene: TRBJ2-2
abundance: once
v_gene: TRBV7-9
CDR3nt: TGTGCCAGCAGCATCTCCTATAAGGGGGAGCTGTTTTTT
CDR3aa: CASSISYKGELFF

d_gene: TRBD1
j_gene: TRBJ1-2
abundance: -
v_gene: TRBV11-3
CDR3nt: TGTGCCAGCAGCTCCCGTTCCGGGACAGAAGCTAACTATGGCTACACCTTC
CDR3aa: CASSSRSGTEANYGYTF

d_gene: TRBD1
j_gene: TRBJ1-2
abundance: few
v_gene: TRBV10-3
CDR3nt: TGTGCCATCAGCCACGGACAGGACTATGGCTACACCTTC
CDR3aa: CAISHGQDYGYTF

d_gene: -
j_gene: TRBJ1-5
abundance: -
v_gene: TRBV29-1
CDR3nt: TGCAGCGTTAAGACAGAGCCTAGCAATCAGCCCCAGCATTTT
CDR3aa: CSVKTEPSNQPQHF

d_gene: TRBD1
j_gene: TRBJ1-1
abundance: -
v_gene: TRBV4-3
CDR3nt: TGCGCCAGCAGCCGAGGACAGGAAAACACTGAAGCTTTCTTT
CDR3aa: CASSRGQENTEAFF

d_gene: TRBD2
j_gene: TRBJ2-1
abundance: -
v_gene: TRBV5-6
CDR3nt: TGTGCCAGCAGCTTGGGGCTAGCGGGAGTTATCAATGAGCAGTTCTTC
CDR3aa: CASSLGLAGVINEQFF

d_gene: TRBD1
j_gene: TRBJ1-5
abundance: -
v_gene: TRBV9
CDR3nt: TGTGCCAGCAGCCCCCGGGACAGCATTAATCAGCCCCAGCATTTT
CDR3aa: CASSPRDSINQPQHF

d_gene: -
j_gene: TRBJ1-1
abundance: -
v_gene: TRBV2
CDR3nt: TGTGCCAGGGGGGGTGAAGCTTTCTTT
CDR3aa: CARGGEAFF

d_gene: TRBD1
j_gene: TRBJ1-6
abundance: -
v_gene: TRBV5-4
CDR3nt: TGTGCCAGCAGCGTGGACAGGGGAGGTTCACCCCTCCACTTT
CDR3aa: CASSVDRGGSPLHF

d_gene: -
j_gene: TRBJ1-5
abundance: once
v_gene: TRBV30
CDR3nt: TGTGCCTGGAGTGTAATGGGGGACTCGTTTAGCAATCAGCCCCAGCATTTT
CDR3aa: CAWSVMGDSFSNQPQHF

d_gene: TRBD1
j_gene: TRBJ1-6
abundance: -
v_gene: TRBV2
CDR3nt: TGTGCCAGCAGGGGCGGGACAGCGCGAAATTCACCCCTCCACTTT
CDR3aa: CASRGGTARNSPLHF

d_gene: -
j_gene: TRBJ2-7
abundance: -
v_gene: TRBV30
CDR3nt: TGTGCCTGGAGTACTCCTAGTGGAGGGTACTACGAGCAGTACTTC
CDR3aa: CAWSTPSGGYYEQYF

d_gene: TRBD2
j_gene: TRBJ2-1
abundance: -
v_gene: TRBV3-1/TRBV3-2
CDR3nt: TGTGCCAGCAGCCACGTAGCGGGAGGGCCTAGTGAGCAGTTCTTC
CDR3aa: CASSHVAGGPSEQFF

d_gene: TRBD1
j_gene: TRBJ1-2
abundance: -
v_gene: TRBV24-1
CDR3nt: TGTGCCACCAGTGATTCGGGACAGGGATTGGGCTACACCTTC
CDR3aa: CATSDSGQGLGYTF

d_gene: -
j_gene: TRBJ2-1
abundance: once
v_gene: TRBV5-1
CDR3nt: TGCGCCAGCAGCTCACCTAGCAGCTACAATGAGCAGTTCTTC
CDR3aa: CASSSPSSYNEQFF

d_gene: -
j_gene: TRBJ2-7
abundance: -
v_gene: TRBV11-2
CDR3nt: TGTGCCAGCAGCTCAAACACGGTCTACCTAGATTACGAGCAGTACTTC
CDR3aa: CASSSNTVYLDYEQYF

d_gene: TRBD2
j_gene: TRBJ2-1
abundance: once
v_gene: TRBV5-5
CDR3nt: TGTGCCAGCAGCTCACAGCGGGGGGGCCGTGAGCAGTTCTTC
CDR3aa: CASSSQRGGREQFF

d_gene: -
j_gene: TRBJ2-1
abundance: once
v_gene: TRBV14
CDR3nt: TGTGCCAGCAGCCCTCATGGGGGGGCTGGTGAGCAGTTCTTC
CDR3aa: CASSPHGGAGEQFF

d_gene: -
j_gene: TRBJ1-2
abundance: -
v_gene: TRBV6-5
CDR3nt: TGTGCCATCTCGCAGGGCGGCGGCTACACCTTC
CDR3aa: CAISQGGGYTF

d_gene: TRBD1
j_gene: TRBJ2-1
abundance: -
v_gene: TRBV29-1
CDR3nt: TGCAGCACAACCCAGGGGGCGCGTGAGCAGTTCTTC
CDR3aa: CSTTQGAREQFF

d_gene: TRBD1
j_gene: TRBJ1-6
abundance: once
v_gene: TRBV2
CDR3nt: TGTGCCAGCAGTGCAGGGGGCGTTATGGCACCCCTCCACTTT
CDR3aa: CASSAGGVMAPLHF

d_gene: -
j_gene: TRBJ2-3
abundance: -
v_gene: TRBV25-1
CDR3nt: TGTGCCAGCAGTGAGTTCCTAGCAGATACGCAGTATTTT
CDR3aa: CASSEFLADTQYF

d_gene: -
j_gene: TRBJ2-5
abundance: once
v_gene: TRBV5-4
CDR3nt: TGTGCCAGCAGCTTGGCGGGGGAGACCCAGTACTTC
CDR3aa: CASSLAGETQYF

d_gene: TRBD1
j_gene: TRBJ2-1
abundance: -
v_gene: TRBV9
CDR3nt: TGTGCCAGCAGCGTAGGCACAACAGGGGGCAATGAGCAGTTCTTC
CDR3aa: CASSVGTTGGNEQFF

d_gene: TRBD1
j_gene: TRBJ1-5
abundance: -
v_gene: TRBV7-3
CDR3nt: TGTGCCAGCAGCCCCGCCCCCGGGACAGGGGACGATAGCAATCAGCCCCAGCATTTT
CDR3aa: CASSPAPGTGDDSNQPQHF

d_gene: -
j_gene: TRBJ2-3
abundance: once
v_gene: TRBV30
CDR3nt: TGTGCCTTCCGGGTAGATACGCAGTATTTT
CDR3aa: CAFRVDTQYF

d_gene: -
j_gene: TRBJ2-5
abundance: -
v_gene: TRBV6-2/TRBV6-3
CDR3nt: TGTGCCAGCAGTTACTCGAGTGAGGGCGAAGAGACCCAGTACTTC
CDR3aa: CASSYSSEGEETQYF

d_gene: -
j_gene: TRBJ1-1
abundance: few
v_gene: TRBV7-8
CDR3nt: TGTGCCAGCAGCTTAATTCCTAACCGGGACACTGAAGCTTTCTTT
CDR3aa: CASSLIPNRDTEAFF

d_gene: -
j_gene: TRBJ1-1
abundance: once
v_gene: TRBV28
CDR3nt: TGTGCCAGCAGTTTAACCCCGGTTAGGGGGGGCGAAGCTTTCTTT
CDR3aa: CASSLTPVRGGEAFF

d_gene: -
j_gene: TRBJ2-1
abundance: -
v_gene: TRBV24-1
CDR3nt: TGTGCCACCAGTGGAGTTTACAATGAGCAGTTCTTC
CDR3aa: CATSGVYNEQFF

d_gene: -
j_gene: TRBJ1-3
abundance: -
v_gene: TRBV6-2/TRBV6-3
CDR3nt: TGTGCCAGCAGTTACGAGGTGCGGGGGCCTGGAAACACCATATATTTT
CDR3aa: CASSYEVRGPGNTIYF

d_gene: TRBD2
j_gene: TRBJ2-1
abundance: -
v_gene: TRBV30
CDR3nt: TGTGCCTGGACCAGACCCGGCACTAGCGGGAGGCTCAATGAGCAGTTCTTC
CDR3aa: CAWTRPGTSGRLNEQFF

d_gene: -
j_gene: TRBJ1-2
abundance: -
v_gene: TRBV7-2
CDR3nt: TGTGCCAGCAGCTCACAGGAGAACTATGGCTACACCTTC
CDR3aa: CASSSQENYGYTF

d_gene: TRBD2
j_gene: TRBJ2-3
abundance: -
v_gene: TRBV30
CDR3nt: TGTGCCTGGAGCCTAGCGGGAGCCTTTGATAGCACAGATACGCAGTATTTT
CDR3aa: CAWSLAGAFDSTDTQYF